The present T cell receptor beta chain was sequenced within a study of regulatory T cells in long-lasting Graves disease. Whole-study context: The term persistent Graves' disease signified upward of 5 years on antithyroid drugs with positive TSH receptor antibodies. Points from the study as a whole: Patients with persistent disease showed a bias toward TRBV28, TRBJ1-2 and TRBJ2-5. The researchers studied only peripheral blood, not thyroid tissue.

Only a few counts were recorded for this clonotype. Antigen specificity is unknown. Time point in this sample: persistent/refractory GD, antithyroid drugs over 5 years with positive TRAb. Construction of the TCR library relied on RNA isolated from PBMCs. The V end lost 3 bases, the J end lost 0 bases, and 9 bases lay between the germline ends. Looked up from germline, CDR1 is MNHNS and CDR2 is SASEGT. This CDR3 is built from 15 residues. Library construction for TCR beta used iRepertoire HTBI primers and Arm-PCR of CDR3 regions. TCRdb called the multiplex PCR reads again in MiXCR, with one record for every CDR3 protein. This table holds 350,000 to 450,000 distinct CDR3 sequences, under 25% found once.

The specimen comprised peripheral blood mononuclear cells (PBMCs), sampled when the disease was refractory, from a patient treated with antithyroid drugs. V gene TRBV6-1 combines with J gene TRBJ1-5; D is uncertain. The TCR was taken from a female donor with Graves disease. For the CDR3, the DNA is TGTGCCAGCAGTGACAGCGGGTATAGCAATCAGCCCCAGCATTTT. This encodes CASSDSGYSNQPQHF.